This is a list of T cell receptor beta chains from one sample in a study of T cell responses to AZD1222 COVID-19 vaccine. The assay was immunoSEQ multiplex PCR, and TCRdb's table has in-frame clones only and misses some. Of 150,000 to 190,000 clones listed, 90% to 95% are singletons. The sequences come from peripheral blood, collected 28 days after the second AZD1222 dose. Receptor source: an adult who received the AZD1222 COVID-19 vaccine. Each CDR3 is given with its conserved first and last residue. A D gene is named only where the DNA matches it firmly. Clone size appears in some rows only: once, few, many, or a class for an expanded clone.

j_call | v_call | clone_size | d_call | cdr3_aa | cdr3_nt
TRBJ2-7 | TRBV6-5 | . | TRBD1 | CASSYWEDRGLNF | TGTGCCAGCAGTTACTGGGAAGACAGGGGGCTTAACTTC
TRBJ1-4 | TRBV4-1 | . | . | CASSQDFRGTNEKLFF | TGCGCCAGCAGCCAAGATTTCCGGGGCACTAATGAAAAACTGTTTTTT
TRBJ1-1 | TRBV15 | . | . | CATSRNRNTEAFF | TGTGCCACCAGCAGGAACAGGAACACTGAAGCTTTCTTT
TRBJ2-5 | TRBV7-3 | once | . | CASSRLGGPAETQYF | TGTGCCAGCAGCCGTCTCGGCGGGCCGGCAGAGACCCAGTACTTC
TRBJ2-1 | TRBV5-6 | . | TRBD2 | CASSLRSSGGAASEQFF | TGTGCCAGCAGCTTGAGATCAAGCGGGGGCGCAGCGAGTGAGCAGTTCTTC
TRBJ2-1 | TRBV9 | . | . | CASSVPNNEQFF | TGTGCCAGCAGCGTGCCTAACAATGAGCAGTTCTTC
TRBJ2-7 | TRBV18 | . | . | CASSSGGSSYEQYF | TGTGCCAGCTCATCAGGTGGTAGTTCCTACGAGCAGTACTTC
TRBJ2-3 | TRBV7-2 | . | TRBD2 | CASSRRTSADTQYF | TGTGCCAGCAGCCGCCGGACTAGCGCCGATACGCAGTATTTT
TRBJ2-2 | TRBV24-1 | . | TRBD1 | CATGGVGTGGVRWFTGELFF | TGTGCCACCGGGGGAGTGGGGACAGGGGGCGTTCGTTGGTTCACCGGGGAGCTGTTTTTT
TRBJ1-5 | TRBV18 | . | . | CASSPMGSMPQHF | TGTGCCAGCTCACCAATGGGGAGCATGCCCCAGCATTTT
TRBJ2-2 | TRBV28 | few | . | CASSFWVRATHTGELFF | TGTGCCAGCAGTTTTTGGGTCCGAGCTACACACACCGGGGAGCTGTTTTTT
TRBJ1-2 | TRBV7-6 | once | TRBD1 | CASSPQGENYGYTF | TGTGCCAGCAGCCCCCAGGGGGAGAACTATGGCTACACCTTC
TRBJ2-1 | TRBV15 | few | TRBD2 | CATSLGLADYNEQFF | TGTGCCACCAGCCTAGGACTAGCGGACTACAATGAGCAGTTCTTC
TRBJ1-2 | TRBV5-1 | . | TRBD1 | CASSLDRGDGYTF | TGCGCCAGCAGCCTAGACAGGGGCGATGGCTACACCTTC
TRBJ2-7 | TRBV18 | once | TRBD2 | CASSPVVSGGPYEQYF | TGTGCCAGCTCACCAGTAGTTAGCGGGGGCCCCTACGAGCAGTACTTC
TRBJ1-1 | TRBV6-1 | . | . | CASSEAGRRRAFF | TGTGCCAGCAGTGAAGCGGGTCGCAGGCGAGCTTTCTTT
TRBJ2-3 | TRBV7-9 | . | . | CASSLGAGRTDTQYF | TGTGCCAGCAGCTTAGGTGCGGGGCGCACAGATACGCAGTATTTT